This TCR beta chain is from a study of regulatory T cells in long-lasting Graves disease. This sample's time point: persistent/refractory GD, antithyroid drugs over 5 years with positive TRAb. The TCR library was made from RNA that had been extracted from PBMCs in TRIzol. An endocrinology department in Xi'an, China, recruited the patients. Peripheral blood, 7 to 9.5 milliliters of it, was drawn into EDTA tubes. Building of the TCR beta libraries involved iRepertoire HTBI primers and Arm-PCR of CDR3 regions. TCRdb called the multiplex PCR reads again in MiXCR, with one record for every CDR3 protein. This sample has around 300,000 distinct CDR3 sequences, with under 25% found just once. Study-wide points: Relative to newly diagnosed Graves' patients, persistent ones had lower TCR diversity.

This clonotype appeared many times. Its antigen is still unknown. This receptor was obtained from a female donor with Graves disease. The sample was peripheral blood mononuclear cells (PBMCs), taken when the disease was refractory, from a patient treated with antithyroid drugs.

The chain's CDR3 is CASSPYRETAEAFF. CDR3 bases: TGTGCCAGTTCACCTTACAGGGAGACGGCTGAAGCTTTCTTT. The gene calls are TRBV28 and TRBJ1-1; tentative D call: TRBD1 (6 bases). Germline V lookup: CDR1 MDHEN, CDR2 SYDVKM. The CDR3 is made up of 14 amino acids. V was clipped by 9 bases and J by 6 bases, with 20 bases between them. Drawing the rest from reference TRBV28 and TRBJ1-1, the complete variable domain is DVKVTQSSRYLVKRTGEKVFLECVQDMDHENMFWYRQDPGLGLRLIYFSYDVKMKEKGDIPEGYSVSREKKERFSLILESASTNQTSMYLCASSPYRETAEAFFGQGTRLTVV.